The entry below gives a single TCR beta chain sequence along with its context. Germline-derived CDR1 and CDR2 are SGHTA and FQGNSA. The V gene end was trimmed by 5 bases and the J gene end by 5 bases; junction bases not matched to a gene: 8. This CDR3 region has 15 residues. This specimen belongs to a study of cytomegalovirus exposure and HLA in healthy donors. Clones were sequenced by immunoSEQ multiplex PCR, and TCRdb holds only the in-frame ones, with some missing. Of 130,000 to 150,000 clones in the sample, approximately 88% were seen once. This TCR was sampled from a man between 18 and 29 years old in good health and CMV-seropositive. The gene calls are TRBV7-2 and TRBJ2-3; 9 bases agree with TRBD2. The source material was PBMCs. The CDR3 sequence is CASSPHSGRKDTQYF. In DNA form, the CDR3 reads TGTGCCAGCAGCCCTCATAGCGGGAGAAAAGATACGCAGTATTTT.